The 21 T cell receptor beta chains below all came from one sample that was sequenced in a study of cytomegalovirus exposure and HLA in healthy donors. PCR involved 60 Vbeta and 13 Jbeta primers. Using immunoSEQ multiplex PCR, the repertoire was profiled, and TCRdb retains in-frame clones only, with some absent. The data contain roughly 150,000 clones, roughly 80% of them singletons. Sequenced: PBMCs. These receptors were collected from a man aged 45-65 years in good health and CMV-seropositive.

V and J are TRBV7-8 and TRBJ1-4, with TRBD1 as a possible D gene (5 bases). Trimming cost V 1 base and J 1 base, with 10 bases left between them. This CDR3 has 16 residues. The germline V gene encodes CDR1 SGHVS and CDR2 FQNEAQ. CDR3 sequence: CASSLDRIRTNEKLFF. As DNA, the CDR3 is TGTGCCAGCAGCTTAGACAGGATTAGAACTAATGAAAAACTGTTTTTT. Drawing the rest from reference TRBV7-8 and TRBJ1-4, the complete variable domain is GAGVSQSPRYKVAKRGQDVALRCDPISGHVSLFWYQQALGQGPEFLTYFQNEAQLDKSGLPSDRFFAERPEGSVSTLKIQRTQQEDSAVYLCASSLDRIRTNEKLFFGSGTQLSVL.

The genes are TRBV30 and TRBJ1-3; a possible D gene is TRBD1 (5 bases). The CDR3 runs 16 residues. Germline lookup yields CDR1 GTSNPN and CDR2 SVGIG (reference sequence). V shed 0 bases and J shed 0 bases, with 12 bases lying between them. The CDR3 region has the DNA TGTGCCTGGAGTGTACCGGGCGGACACTCTGGAAACACCATATATTTT. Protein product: CAWSVPGGHSGNTIYF.

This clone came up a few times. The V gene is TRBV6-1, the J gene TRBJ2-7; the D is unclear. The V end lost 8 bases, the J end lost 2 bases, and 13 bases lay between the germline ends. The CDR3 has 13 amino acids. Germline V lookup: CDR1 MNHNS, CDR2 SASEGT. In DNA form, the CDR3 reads TGTGCCAGCCTCAAGGCAACTACCTACGAGCAGTACTTC. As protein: CASLKATTYEQYF.

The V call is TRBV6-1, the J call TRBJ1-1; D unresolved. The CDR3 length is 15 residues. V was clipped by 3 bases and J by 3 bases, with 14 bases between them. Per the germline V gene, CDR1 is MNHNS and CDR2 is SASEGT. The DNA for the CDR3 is TGTGCCAGCAGTGAGGCGGAGGGCGCGGACACTGAAGCTTTCTTT. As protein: CASSEAEGADTEAFF.

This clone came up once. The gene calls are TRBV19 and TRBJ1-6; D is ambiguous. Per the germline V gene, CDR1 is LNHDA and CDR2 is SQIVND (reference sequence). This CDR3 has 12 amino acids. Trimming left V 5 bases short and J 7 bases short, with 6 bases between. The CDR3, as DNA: TGTGCCAGTAGTGTTAGAAATTCACCCCTCCACTTT. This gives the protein CASSVRNSPLHF. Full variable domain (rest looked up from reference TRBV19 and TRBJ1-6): DGGITQSPKYLFRKEGQNVTLSCEQNLNHDAMYWYRQDPGQGLRLIYYSQIVNDFQKGDIAEGYSVSREKKESFPLTVTSAQKNPTAFYLCASSVRNSPLHFGNGTRLTVT.

The CDR3 loop is CASSPGGEQFF. As DNA, the CDR3 is TGTGCCAGCAGTCCCGGGGGTGAGCAGTTCTTC. The chain couples TRBV2 to TRBJ2-1, with D perhaps matching TRBD2 (6 bases). Germline loops: CDR1 SNHLY, CDR2 FYNNEI. The CDR3 runs 11 residues. The V end was cut by 5 bases, the J end by 9 bases, with 8 bases between.

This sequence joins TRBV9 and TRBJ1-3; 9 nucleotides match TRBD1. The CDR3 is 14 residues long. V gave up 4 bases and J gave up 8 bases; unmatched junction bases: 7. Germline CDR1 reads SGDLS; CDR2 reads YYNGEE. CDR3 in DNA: TGTGCCAGCAGCACAAGGACAGGGGTTGACACCATATATTTT. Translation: CASSTRTGVDTIYF.

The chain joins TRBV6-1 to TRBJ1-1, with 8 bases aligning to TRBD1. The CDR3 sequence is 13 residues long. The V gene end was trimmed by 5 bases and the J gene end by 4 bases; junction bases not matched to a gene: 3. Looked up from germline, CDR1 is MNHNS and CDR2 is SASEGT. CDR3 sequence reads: CASSLTGGTEAFF. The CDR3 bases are TGTGCCAGCAGTTTAACAGGGGGCACTGAAGCTTTCTTT.

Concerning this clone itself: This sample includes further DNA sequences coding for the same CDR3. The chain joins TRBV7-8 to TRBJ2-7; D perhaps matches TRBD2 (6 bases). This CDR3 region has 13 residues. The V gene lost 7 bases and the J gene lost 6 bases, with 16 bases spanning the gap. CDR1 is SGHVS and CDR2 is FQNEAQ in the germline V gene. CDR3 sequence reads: CASTSLEGLEQYF. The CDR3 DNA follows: TGTGCCAGCACCAGTTTGGAGGGACTCGAGCAGTACTTC.

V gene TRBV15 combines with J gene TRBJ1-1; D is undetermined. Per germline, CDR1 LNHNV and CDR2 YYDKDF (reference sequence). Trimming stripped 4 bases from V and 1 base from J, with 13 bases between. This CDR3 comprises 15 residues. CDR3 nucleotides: TGTGCCACCAGCATTTCTACGAACCCGAACACTGAAGCTTTCTTT. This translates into CATSISTNPNTEAFF.

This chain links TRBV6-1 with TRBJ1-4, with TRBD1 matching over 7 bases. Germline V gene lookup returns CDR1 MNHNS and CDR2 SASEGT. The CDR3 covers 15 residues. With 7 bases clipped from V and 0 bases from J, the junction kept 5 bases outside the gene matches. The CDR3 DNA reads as TGTGCCAGCATTAGGGACAGAGCAACTAATGAAAAACTGTTTTTT. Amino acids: CASIRDRATNEKLFF.

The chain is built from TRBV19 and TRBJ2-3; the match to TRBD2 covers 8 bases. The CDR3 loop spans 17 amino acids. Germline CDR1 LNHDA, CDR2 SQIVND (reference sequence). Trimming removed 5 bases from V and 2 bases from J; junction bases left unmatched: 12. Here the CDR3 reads CASSPSGVAGYTDTQYF. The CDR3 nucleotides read TGTGCCAGTAGTCCCTCGGGGGTAGCGGGATACACAGATACGCAGTATTTT.

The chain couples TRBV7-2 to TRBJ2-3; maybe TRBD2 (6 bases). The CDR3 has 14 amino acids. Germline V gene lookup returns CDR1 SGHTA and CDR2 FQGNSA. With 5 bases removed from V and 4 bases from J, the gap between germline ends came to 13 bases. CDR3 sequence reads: CASSPGGSADTQYF. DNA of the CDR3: TGTGCCAGCAGCCCCGGAGGGTCAGCAGATACGCAGTATTTT.

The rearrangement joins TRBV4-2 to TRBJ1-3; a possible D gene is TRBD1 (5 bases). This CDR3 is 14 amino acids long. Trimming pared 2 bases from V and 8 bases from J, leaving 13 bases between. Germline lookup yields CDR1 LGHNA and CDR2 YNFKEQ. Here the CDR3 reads CASSQTQGDDTIYF. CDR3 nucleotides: TGTGCCAGCAGCCAAACTCAGGGCGACGACACCATATATTTT.

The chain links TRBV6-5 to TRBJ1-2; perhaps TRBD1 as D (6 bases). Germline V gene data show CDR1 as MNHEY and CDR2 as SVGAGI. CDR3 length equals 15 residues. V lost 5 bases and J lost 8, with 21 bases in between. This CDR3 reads CASSGFDGQGLGYTF. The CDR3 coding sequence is TGTGCCAGCAGTGGCTTTGATGGGCAGGGGCTAGGCTACACCTTC.

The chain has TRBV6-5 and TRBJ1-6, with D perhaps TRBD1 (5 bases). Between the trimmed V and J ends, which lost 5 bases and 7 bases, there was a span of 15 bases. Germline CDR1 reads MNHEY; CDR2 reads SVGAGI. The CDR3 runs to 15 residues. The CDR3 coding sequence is TGTGCCAGCAGTATGGGGCCAGGGCGGAATTCACCCCTCCACTTT. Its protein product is CASSMGPGRNSPLHF.

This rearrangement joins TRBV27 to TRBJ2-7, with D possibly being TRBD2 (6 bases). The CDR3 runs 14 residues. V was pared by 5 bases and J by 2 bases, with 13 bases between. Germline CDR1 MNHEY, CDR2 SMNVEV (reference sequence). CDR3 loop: CASSHSGLPYEQYF. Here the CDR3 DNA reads TGTGCCAGCAGTCATAGCGGACTCCCCTACGAGCAGTACTTC.

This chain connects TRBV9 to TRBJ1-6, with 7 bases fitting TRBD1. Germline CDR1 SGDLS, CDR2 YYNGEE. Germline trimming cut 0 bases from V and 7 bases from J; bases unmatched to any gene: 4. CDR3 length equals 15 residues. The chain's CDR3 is CASSVGGGSNSPLHF. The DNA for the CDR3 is TGTGCCAGCAGCGTAGGAGGGGGCTCGAATTCACCCCTCCACTTT. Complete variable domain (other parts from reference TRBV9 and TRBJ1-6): DSGVTQTPKHLITATGQRVTLRCSPRSGDLSVYWYQQSLDQGLQFLIQYYNGEERAKGNILERFSAQQFPDLHSELNLSSLELGDSALYFCASSVGGGSNSPLHFGNGTRLTVT.

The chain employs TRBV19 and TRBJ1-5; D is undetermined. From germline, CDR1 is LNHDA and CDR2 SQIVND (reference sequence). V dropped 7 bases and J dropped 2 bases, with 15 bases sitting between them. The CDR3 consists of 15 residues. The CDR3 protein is CASTKDGVGNQPQHF. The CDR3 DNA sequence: TGTGCCAGTACCAAGGACGGGGTGGGCAATCAGCCCCAGCATTTT.

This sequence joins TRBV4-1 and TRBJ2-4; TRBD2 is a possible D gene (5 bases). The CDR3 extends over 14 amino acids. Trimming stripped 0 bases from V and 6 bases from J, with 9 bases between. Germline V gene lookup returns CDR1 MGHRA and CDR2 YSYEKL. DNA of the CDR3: TGCGCCAGCAGCCAAGATAACAGCGGAAACATTCAGTACTTC. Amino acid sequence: CASSQDNSGNIQYF.

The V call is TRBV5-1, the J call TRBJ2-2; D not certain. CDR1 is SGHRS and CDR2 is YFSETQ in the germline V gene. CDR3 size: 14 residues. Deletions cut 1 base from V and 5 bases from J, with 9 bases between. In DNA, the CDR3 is TGCGCCAGCAGCTTGTTGGCGGTAACCGGGGAGCTGTTTTTT. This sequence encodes CASSLLAVTGELFF.